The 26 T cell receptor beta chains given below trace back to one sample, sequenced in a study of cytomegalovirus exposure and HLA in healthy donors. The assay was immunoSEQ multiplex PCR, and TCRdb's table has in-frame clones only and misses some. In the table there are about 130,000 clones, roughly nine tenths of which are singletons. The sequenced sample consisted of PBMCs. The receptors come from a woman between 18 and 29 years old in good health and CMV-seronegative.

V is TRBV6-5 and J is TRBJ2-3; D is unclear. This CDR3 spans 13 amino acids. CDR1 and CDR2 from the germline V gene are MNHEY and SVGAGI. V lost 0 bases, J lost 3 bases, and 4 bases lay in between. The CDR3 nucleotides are TGTGCCAGCAGTTACTCTAAAACAGATACGCAGTATTTT. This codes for CASSYSKTDTQYF.

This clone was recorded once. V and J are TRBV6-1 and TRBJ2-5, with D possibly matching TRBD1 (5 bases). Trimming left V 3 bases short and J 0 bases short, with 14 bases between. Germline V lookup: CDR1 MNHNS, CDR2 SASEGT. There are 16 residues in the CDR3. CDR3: CASSDKGQKYQETQYF. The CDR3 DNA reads TGTGCCAGCAGTGATAAAGGACAAAAGTACCAAGAGACCCAGTACTTC.

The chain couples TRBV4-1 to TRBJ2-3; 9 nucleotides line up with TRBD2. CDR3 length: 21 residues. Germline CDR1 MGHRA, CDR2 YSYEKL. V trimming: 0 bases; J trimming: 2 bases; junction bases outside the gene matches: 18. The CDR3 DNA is TGCGCCAGCAGCCAAGATCAATCCCAGGGTCTAGCGGGGCCATTCACAGATACGCAGTATTTT. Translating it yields CASSQDQSQGLAGPFTDTQYF.

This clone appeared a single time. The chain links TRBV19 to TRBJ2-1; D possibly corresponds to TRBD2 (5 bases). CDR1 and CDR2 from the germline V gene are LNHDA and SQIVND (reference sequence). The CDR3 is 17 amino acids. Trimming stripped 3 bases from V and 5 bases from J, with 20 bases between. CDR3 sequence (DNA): TGTGCCAGTAGTATCTCCCCTACCGGAGGTACACACAATGAGCAGTTCTTC. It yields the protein CASSISPTGGTHNEQFF.

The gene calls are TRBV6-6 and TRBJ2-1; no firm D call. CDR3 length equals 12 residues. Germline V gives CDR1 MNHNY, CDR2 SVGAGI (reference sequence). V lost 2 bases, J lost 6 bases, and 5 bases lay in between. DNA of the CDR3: TGTGCCAGCAGTTACGGGCTCAATGAGCAGTTCTTC. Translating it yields CASSYGLNEQFF.

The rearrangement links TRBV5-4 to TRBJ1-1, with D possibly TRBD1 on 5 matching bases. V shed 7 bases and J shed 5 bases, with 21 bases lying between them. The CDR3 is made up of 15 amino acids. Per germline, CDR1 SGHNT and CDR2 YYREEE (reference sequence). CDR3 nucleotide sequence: TGTGCCAGCTCCGGGGAGGAGGGACGAGGAACTGAAGCTTTCTTT. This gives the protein CASSGEEGRGTEAFF.

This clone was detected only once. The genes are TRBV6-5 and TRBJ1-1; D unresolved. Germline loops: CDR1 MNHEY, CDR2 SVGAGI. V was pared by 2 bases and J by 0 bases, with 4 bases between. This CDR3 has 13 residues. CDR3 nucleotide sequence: TGTGCCAGCAGTTACGTCGTGAACACTGAAGCTTTCTTT. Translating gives CASSYVVNTEAFF.

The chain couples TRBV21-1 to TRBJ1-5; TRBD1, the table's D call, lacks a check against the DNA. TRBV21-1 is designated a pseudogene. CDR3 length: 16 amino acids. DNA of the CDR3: TGTGCCAGCAGCAAACGGGCAGGGTTAGGCAATCAGCCCCAGCATTTT. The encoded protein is CASSKRAGLGNQPQHF.

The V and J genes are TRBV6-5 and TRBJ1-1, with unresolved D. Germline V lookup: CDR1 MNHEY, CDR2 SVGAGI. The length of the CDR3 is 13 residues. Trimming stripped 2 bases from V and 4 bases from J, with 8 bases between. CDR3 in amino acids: CASSYSVATEAFF. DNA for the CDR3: TGTGCCAGCAGTTACAGTGTGGCCACTGAAGCTTTCTTT.

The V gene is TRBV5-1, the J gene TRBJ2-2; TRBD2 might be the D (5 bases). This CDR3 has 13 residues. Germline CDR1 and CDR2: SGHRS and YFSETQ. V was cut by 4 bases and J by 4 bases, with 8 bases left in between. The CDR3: CASSREFTGELFF. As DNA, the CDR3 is TGCGCCAGCAGCCGGGAATTCACCGGGGAGCTGTTTTTT. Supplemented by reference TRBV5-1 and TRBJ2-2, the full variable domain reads KAGVTQTPRYLIKTRGQQVTLSCSPISGHRSVSWYQQTPGQGLQFLFEYFSETQRNKGNFPGRFSGRQFSNSRSEMNVSTLELGDSALYLCASSREFTGELFFGEGSRLTVL.

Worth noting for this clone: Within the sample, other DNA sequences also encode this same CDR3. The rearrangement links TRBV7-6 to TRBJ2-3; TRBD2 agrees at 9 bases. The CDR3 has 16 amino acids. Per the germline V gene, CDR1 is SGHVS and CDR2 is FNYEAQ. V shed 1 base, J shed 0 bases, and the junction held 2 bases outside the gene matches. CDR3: CASSLVLAGSTDTQYF. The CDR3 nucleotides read TGTGCCAGCAGCTTAGTCCTAGCGGGGAGCACAGATACGCAGTATTTT.

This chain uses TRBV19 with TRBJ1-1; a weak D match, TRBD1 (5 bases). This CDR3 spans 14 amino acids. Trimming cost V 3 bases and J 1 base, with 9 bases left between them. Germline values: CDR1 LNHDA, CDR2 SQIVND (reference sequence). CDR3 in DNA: TGTGCCAGTAGTATCACAGGATGGAACACTGAAGCTTTCTTT. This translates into CASSITGWNTEAFF.

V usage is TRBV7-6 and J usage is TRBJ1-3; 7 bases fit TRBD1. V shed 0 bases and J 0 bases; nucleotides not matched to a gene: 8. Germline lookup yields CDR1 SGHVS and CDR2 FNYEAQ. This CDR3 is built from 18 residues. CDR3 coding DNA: TGTGCCAGCAGCTTAGCAGCCGCAGGGGGGTTCTCTGGAAACACCATATATTTT. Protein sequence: CASSLAAAGGFSGNTIYF.

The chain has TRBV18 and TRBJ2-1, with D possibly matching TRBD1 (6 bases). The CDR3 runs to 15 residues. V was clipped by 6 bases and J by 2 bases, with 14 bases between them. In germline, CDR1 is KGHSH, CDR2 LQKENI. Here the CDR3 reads CASSRLQGPYNEQFF. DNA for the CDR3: TGTGCCAGCTCGCGTCTTCAGGGGCCCTACAATGAGCAGTTCTTC.

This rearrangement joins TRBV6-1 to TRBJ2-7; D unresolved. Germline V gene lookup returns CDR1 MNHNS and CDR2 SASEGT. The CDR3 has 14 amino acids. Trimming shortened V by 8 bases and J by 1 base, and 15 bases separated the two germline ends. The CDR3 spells CASQRVQESYEQYV. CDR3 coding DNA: TGTGCCAGCCAAAGAGTTCAGGAATCCTACGAGCAGTACGTC.

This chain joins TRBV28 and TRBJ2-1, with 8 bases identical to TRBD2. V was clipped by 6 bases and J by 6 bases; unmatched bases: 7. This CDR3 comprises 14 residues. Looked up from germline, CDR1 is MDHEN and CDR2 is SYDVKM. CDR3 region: CASSGPAGGNEQFF. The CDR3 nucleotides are TGTGCCAGCAGCGGCCCGGCGGGAGGCAATGAGCAGTTCTTC.

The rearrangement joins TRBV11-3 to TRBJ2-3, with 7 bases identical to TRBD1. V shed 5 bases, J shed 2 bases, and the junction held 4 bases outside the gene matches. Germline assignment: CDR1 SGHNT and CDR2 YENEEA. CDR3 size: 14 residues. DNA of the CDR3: TGTGCCAGCAGCCAAGGACAGGCCACAGATACGCAGTATTTT. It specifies CASSQGQATDTQYF.

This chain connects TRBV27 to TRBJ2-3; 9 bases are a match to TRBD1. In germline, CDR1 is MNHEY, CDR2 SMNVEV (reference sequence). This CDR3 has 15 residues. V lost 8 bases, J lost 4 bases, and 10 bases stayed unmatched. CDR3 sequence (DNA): TGTGCCAGCTCGACCGGGACAGGGTTTTCAGATACGCAGTATTTT. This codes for CASSTGTGFSDTQYF.

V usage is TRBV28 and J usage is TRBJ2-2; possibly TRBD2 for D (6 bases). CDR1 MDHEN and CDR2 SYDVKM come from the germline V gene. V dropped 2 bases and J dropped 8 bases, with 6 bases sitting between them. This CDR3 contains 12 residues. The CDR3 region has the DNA TGTGCCAGCAGTTTAGCGGGGGGGGAGCTGTTTTTT. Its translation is CASSLAGGELFF.

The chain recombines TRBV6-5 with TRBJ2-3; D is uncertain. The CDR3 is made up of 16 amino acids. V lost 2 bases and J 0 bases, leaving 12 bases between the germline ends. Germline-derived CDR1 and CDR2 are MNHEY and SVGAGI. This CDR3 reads CASSYTLVGSTDTQYF. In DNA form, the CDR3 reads TGTGCCAGCAGTTACACGCTAGTCGGCAGCACAGATACGCAGTATTTT.

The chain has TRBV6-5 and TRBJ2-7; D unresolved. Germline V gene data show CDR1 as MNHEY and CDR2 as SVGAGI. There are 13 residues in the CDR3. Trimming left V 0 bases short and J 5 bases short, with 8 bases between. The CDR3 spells CASSYSRLNEQYF. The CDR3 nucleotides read TGTGCCAGCAGTTACTCGCGGCTCAACGAGCAGTACTTC.

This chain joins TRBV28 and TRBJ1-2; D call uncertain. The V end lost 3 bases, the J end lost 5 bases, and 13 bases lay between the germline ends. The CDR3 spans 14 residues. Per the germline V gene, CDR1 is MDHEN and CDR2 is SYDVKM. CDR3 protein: CASSLGTDAYGYTF. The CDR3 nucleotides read TGTGCCAGCAGTTTGGGTACAGACGCTTATGGCTACACCTTC.

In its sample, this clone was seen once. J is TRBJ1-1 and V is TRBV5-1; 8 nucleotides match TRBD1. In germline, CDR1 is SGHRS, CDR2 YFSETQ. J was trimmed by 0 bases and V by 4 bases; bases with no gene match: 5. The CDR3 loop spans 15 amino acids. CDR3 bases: TGCGCCAGCAGCCCGACAGGGGAGCTGAACACTGAAGCTTTCTTT. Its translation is CASSPTGELNTEAFF. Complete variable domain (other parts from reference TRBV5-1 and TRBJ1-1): KAGVTQTPRYLIKTRGQQVTLSCSPISGHRSVSWYQQTPGQGLQFLFEYFSETQRNKGNFPGRFSGRQFSNSRSEMNVSTLELGDSALYLCASSPTGELNTEAFFGQGTRLTVV.

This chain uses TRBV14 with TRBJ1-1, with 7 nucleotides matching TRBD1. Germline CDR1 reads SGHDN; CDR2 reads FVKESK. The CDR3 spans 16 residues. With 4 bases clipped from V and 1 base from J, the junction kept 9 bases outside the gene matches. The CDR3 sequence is CASSLNRGVKNTEAFF. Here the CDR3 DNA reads TGTGCCAGCAGCCTAAACAGGGGAGTTAAGAACACTGAAGCTTTCTTT.

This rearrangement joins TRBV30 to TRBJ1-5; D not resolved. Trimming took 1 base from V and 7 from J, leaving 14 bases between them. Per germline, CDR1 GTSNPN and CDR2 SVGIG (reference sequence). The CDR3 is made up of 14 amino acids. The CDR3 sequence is CAWSGLREEQPQHF. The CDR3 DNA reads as TGTGCCTGGAGTGGATTAAGGGAGGAACAGCCCCAGCATTTT.

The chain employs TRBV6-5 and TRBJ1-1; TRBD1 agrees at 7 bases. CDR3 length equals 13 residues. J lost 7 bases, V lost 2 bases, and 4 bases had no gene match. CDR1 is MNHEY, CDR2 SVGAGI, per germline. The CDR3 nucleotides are TGTGCCAGCAGTTACCGGGACAGCCATGAAGCTTTCTTT. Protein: CASSYRDSHEAFF.